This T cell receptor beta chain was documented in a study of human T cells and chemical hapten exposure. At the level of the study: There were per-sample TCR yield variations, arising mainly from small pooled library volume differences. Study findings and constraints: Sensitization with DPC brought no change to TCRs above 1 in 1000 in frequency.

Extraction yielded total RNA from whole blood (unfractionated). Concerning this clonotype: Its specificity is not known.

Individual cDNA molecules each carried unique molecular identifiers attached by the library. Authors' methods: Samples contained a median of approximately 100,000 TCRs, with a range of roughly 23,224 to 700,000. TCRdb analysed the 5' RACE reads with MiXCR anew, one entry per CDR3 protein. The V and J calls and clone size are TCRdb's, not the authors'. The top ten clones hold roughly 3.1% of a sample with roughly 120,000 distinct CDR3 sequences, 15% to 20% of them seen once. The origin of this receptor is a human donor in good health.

The CDR3 protein is CASSLSRWGQDLAKNIQYF. In nucleotides, the CDR3 is TGCGCCAGCAGCTTGTCAAGGTGGGGACAGGATTTAGCCAAAAACATTCAGTACTTC. The chain has TRBV5-1 and TRBJ2-4; the match to TRBD1 covers 8 bases. Per germline, CDR1 SGHRS and CDR2 YFSETQ. J lost 0 bases, V lost 1 base, and 12 bases had no gene match. This CDR3 has 19 residues.